This TCR beta chain comes out of a study of blood T cell repertoires in COVID-19. At the level of the study: From T cells, B-cell-depleted T cells, or PBMCs came the material, which was cDNA or gDNA.

V dropped 3 bases and J dropped 5; count of bases not matched to a gene: 6. CDR1 is SGHNT, CDR2 YYREEE, per germline (reference sequence). This CDR3 is 14 amino acids long. Libraries were prepared by immunoSEQ multiplex PCR; TCRdb keeps only in-frame clonotypes and omits some of them. The sample holds a few hundred thousand clones, around 90% seen once. V usage is TRBV5-4 and J usage is TRBJ2-5; 8 nucleotides match TRBD2. The material sequenced was peripheral blood. The TCR was taken from a woman aged 25 to 45 with COVID-19, enrolled during active disease. This CDR3 reads CASSWTGGDETQYF. The CDR3 DNA reads TGTGCCAGCAGCTGGACGGGGGGGGATGAGACCCAGTACTTC.